Presented here are 14 T cell receptor beta chains from one specimen sequenced in a study of T-cell memory formation after mild COVID-19. Each CDR3 protein is one row after TCRdb ran MiXCR on the 5' RACE reads. This table has some 88,000 distinct CDR3 sequences, roughly 25% appearing once. The sequenced material came from PBMCs or a T cell subset sorted from them (not recorded which). The receptors shown here come from a man between 18 and 29 years old who had mild COVID-19 (a few samples of this study predate the infection). Cell type and time point are not known.

This clonotype was counted only a few times. The DNA of the CDR3 is TGTGCCAGCAGTTTATTGAGGCAGGGAGGTCCAGATACGCAGTATTTT. Its translation is CASSLLRQGGPDTQYF. The chain combines TRBV28 with TRBJ2-3; weak D call: TRBD2 (6 bases). The CDR3 is 16 residues long. V lost 1 base to trimming and J lost 4 bases, with 15 bases between them. The germline V gene has CDR1 MDHEN and CDR2 SYDVKM.

The chain links TRBV5-1 to TRBJ2-1, with unresolved D. The CDR3 length is 12 residues. Germline V gene lookup returns CDR1 SGHRS and CDR2 YFSETQ. V gave up 1 base and J gave up 9 bases, with 8 bases separating them. The CDR3 nucleotides read TGCGCCAGCAGCTTGTCCAAACCTGAGCAGTTCTTC. Encoded protein: CASSLSKPEQFF.

The chain joins TRBV27 to TRBJ2-5; 9 nucleotides line up with TRBD2. The CDR3 runs to 14 residues. CDR1 and CDR2 from the germline V gene are MNHEY and SMNVEV (reference sequence). Trimming at V came to 6 bases and at J to 4 bases, leaving 6 bases not matched to a gene. The CDR3 DNA follows: TGTGCCAGCAGGCCGGGACTAGCAGGAGAGACCCAGTACTTC. Translation gives CASRPGLAGETQYF.

The genes are TRBV20-1 and TRBJ1-6; 8 nucleotides agree with TRBD1. CDR1 DFQATT and CDR2 SNEGSKA come from the germline V gene (reference sequence). Trimming took 0 bases from V and 4 from J; bases not matched to a gene: 20. The CDR3 sequence is 21 residues long. The CDR3 region has the DNA TGCAGTGCTAGAGACCACACATCCAGGGGGCTGGTGAGGATTTATAATTCACCCCTCCACTTT. Translating gives CSARDHTSRGLVRIYNSPLHF.

The J gene is TRBJ2-5, the V gene TRBV9, with 11 bases fitting TRBD2. V gave up 0 bases and J gave up 7 bases; unmatched junction bases: 8. CDR1 SGDLS and CDR2 YYNGEE come from the germline V gene. The CDR3 is made up of 16 amino acids. This CDR3 is CASSVERTSGFATQYF. Here the CDR3 DNA reads TGTGCCAGCAGCGTAGAGAGGACTAGCGGGTTTGCGACCCAGTACTTC.

CDR3 residues: CASSGSMGTEAFF. In DNA form, the CDR3 reads TGTGCCAGCAGCGGATCAATGGGCACTGAAGCTTTCTTT. The rearrangement joins TRBV9 to TRBJ1-1, with no clear D. Between the trimmed V and J ends, which lost 3 bases and 4 bases, there was a span of 10 bases. The CDR3 length is 13 residues. The germline CDR1 and CDR2 sequences are SGDLS and YYNGEE.

The CDR3 loop reads CASSVELGGEKLFF. The DNA of the CDR3 is TGTGCCAGCAGCGTAGAACTAGGGGGTGAAAAACTGTTTTTT. The chain is built from TRBV9 and TRBJ1-4, with D possibly TRBD1 on 6 matching bases. The germline gives CDR1 SGDLS, CDR2 YYNGEE. The length of the CDR3 is 14 residues. Trimming left V 0 bases short and J 7 bases short, with 10 bases between.

The chain joins TRBV7-6 to TRBJ2-7; tentatively, D is TRBD1 (6 bases). Germline V gives CDR1 SGHVS, CDR2 FNYEAQ. Trimming shortened V by 0 bases and J by 1 base, and 19 bases separated the two germline ends. CDR3 size: 18 residues. CDR3 in DNA: TGTGCCAGCAGCTTAGCGTCAGGGGTAACAGAACGGTCCTACGAGCAGTACTTC. This gives the protein CASSLASGVTERSYEQYF.

Here the CDR3 reads CASRNPWSPAGGGNEQFF. CDR3 in DNA: TGTGCCAGCAGGAACCCTTGGAGCCCGGCGGGGGGGGGCAATGAGCAGTTCTTC. The chain links TRBV12-3 or TRBV12-4 to TRBJ2-1; 9 bases line up with TRBD2. This CDR3 has 18 amino acids. Losses at the gene ends were 6 bases for V and 6 bases for J; bases not matched to a gene: 18.

This clonotype showed up just a few times. The chain links TRBV20-1 to TRBJ1-5; 12 bases match TRBD1. Germline V gene data show CDR1 as DFQATT and CDR2 as SNEGSKA (reference sequence). With 0 bases clipped from V and 4 bases from J, the junction kept 1 base outside the gene matches. The CDR3 totals 15 residues. CDR3 loop: CSAREGQGANQPQHF. The DNA of the CDR3 is TGCAGTGCTAGAGAGGGACAGGGGGCAAATCAGCCCCAGCATTTT.

This chain connects TRBV6-6 to TRBJ1-2; TRBD1 is a possible D gene (5 bases). The CDR3 covers 17 residues. Germline-derived CDR1 and CDR2 are MNHNY and SVGAGI (reference sequence). Trimming took 0 bases from V and 6 from J, leaving 20 bases between them. CDR3 bases: TGTGCCAGCAGTTACTCAATACGTGGGCAGGGCAGAGATGGCTACACCTTC. It translates to CASSYSIRGQGRDGYTF.

V is TRBV18 and J is TRBJ2-7; TRBD2 agrees at 7 bases. Unmatched junction bases numbered 7, after V lost 6 bases and J lost 2 bases. The CDR3 spans 14 residues. Germline assignment: CDR1 KGHSH and CDR2 LQKENI. CDR3: CASSRGGRAYEQYV. CDR3 nucleotide sequence: TGTGCCAGCTCCCGGGGAGGGAGAGCCTACGAGCAGTACGTC.

This clonotype turned up a few times. The gene calls are TRBV1 and TRBJ2-5; the table assigns TRBD2, which was not confirmed against the DNA. TRBV1 is recorded as a pseudogene. This CDR3 spans 12 amino acids. Written as DNA, the CDR3 is TGCACCAGCGGCGCGGGGGAGGGGACCCAGTACTTC. Amino acid sequence: CTSGAGEGTQYF.

This clonotype was observed a few times. The chain couples TRBV12-3 or TRBV12-4 to TRBJ1-1, with D possibly TRBD1 on 6 matching bases. This CDR3 has 13 residues. V lost 8 bases and J 0 bases, leaving 10 bases between the germline ends. The CDR3: CASGGALNTEAFF. CDR3 sequence (DNA): TGTGCCAGCGGGGGGGCCCTGAACACTGAAGCTTTCTTT.